This T cell receptor (beta chain) was recorded in a study of blood T cell repertoires in COVID-19 (dated by TCRdb to 2018 to 2020). At the level of the whole study: Samples from collaborators originated in the United States, Italy and Spain and spanned both the acute and convalescent phases of COVID-19. The material from the prospective study consisted of cDNA or gDNA derived from T cells, B-cell-depleted T cells, or PBMCs. Deeply sampled blood TCRbeta repertoires from subjects exposed to, actively infected with, or recovered from COVID-19 were included in the dataset. The repertoires were released in a freely available public database meant as a resource for research on the immune response to SARS-CoV-2. Samples came from the ongoing ImmuneRACE study (first 160 participants) plus 1,254 subjects from 6 global collaborators. The sample metadata nearly always contained a de-identified subject ID, COVID-19 status, age in years and sex. Where available, HLA class I and class II types were taken from metadata supplied by the sample provider and were not determined by assay-based typing.

TCRbeta CDR3 regions were amplified from genomic DNA by means of the immunoSEQ Assay, a bias-controlled multiplex PCR. Under the source paper's analysis protocol: The number of nucleated cells in each sample was estimated by amplification of reference gene primers within the assay. To quantify the absolute abundance of each unique TCRbeta CDR3 rearrangement, sequence reads were collapsed and filtered. For each sample, productive Simpson clonality was calculated by taking the square root of Simpson's diversity index across productive rearrangements. This immuneACCESS table, as held by TCRdb, lists in-frame sequences with V and J called but not all clones. Of the missing ones, under half trace to an unresolved V gene in checked studies; the others have no known cause. V, J and clone size reflect that table, while D and trimming were determined from the DNA. The sample yields about 150,000 clones; 65% to 85% were counted once. Jointly, the top ten make up almost 6% of the sample.

This clone was counted a few times. Its recognized antigen is unknown. There are no base qualities to consult, and no much larger clone falls within one base. Participants in the prospective study were aged about 18 to 89 years, lived in 24 United States geographic areas, and enrolled through a virtual design. To assign participants to cohorts, the prospective study relied on clinical history that participants themselves reported in a screening survey and a study questionnaire. Exposed participants were defined as having been in contact with someone with a PCR-confirmed or clinician-diagnosed COVID-19 case within 2 weeks of study entry. Each participant in the prospective study had whole blood, serum and a nasopharyngeal or oropharyngeal swab collected by mobile phlebotomists. Additional blood draws and questionnaires over an approximately 2-month period could optionally be provided by prospective study participants. Blood samples from the prospective study were shipped frozen or at room temperature prior to DNA extraction.

Overall study results and their limits: Clinical and demographic metadata were provided uncurated, with the amount varying by source and participant.

Taken from cysteine to phenylalanine, the CDR3 has 15 residues. The sequence is cut down to CDR3 DNA, 45 bases in frame from base 1. V is pared back by 2 bases and J by 1 base, with 8 bases lying between the germline termini. CDR1 SGHTA and CDR2 FQGNSA are derived from the germline V gene. The sample comprised PBMCs or T cells enriched from blood (not recorded which). The V and J genes are TRBV7-2 and TRBJ2-2, with the D gene call left open. The TCR originated in a woman aged 50 to 65 who had been exposed to COVID-19. Read as DNA, the sequence is TGTGCCAGCAGCTTATTTCCCCAGAACACCGGGGAGCTGTTTTTT. Its protein product is CASSLFPQNTGELFF.